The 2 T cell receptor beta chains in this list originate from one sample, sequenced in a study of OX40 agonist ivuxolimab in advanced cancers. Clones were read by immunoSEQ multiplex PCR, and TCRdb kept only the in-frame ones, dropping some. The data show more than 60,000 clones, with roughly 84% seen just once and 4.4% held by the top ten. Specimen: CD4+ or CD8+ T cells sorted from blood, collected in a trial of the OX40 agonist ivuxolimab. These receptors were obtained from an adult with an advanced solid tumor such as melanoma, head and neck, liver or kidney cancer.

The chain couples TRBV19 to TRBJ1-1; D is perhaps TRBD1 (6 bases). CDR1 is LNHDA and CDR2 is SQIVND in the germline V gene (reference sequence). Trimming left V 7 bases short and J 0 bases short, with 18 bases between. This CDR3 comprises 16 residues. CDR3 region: CASTRGQNLMNTEAFF. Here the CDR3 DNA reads TGTGCCAGTACCAGAGGACAGAACCTAATGAACACTGAAGCTTTCTTT.

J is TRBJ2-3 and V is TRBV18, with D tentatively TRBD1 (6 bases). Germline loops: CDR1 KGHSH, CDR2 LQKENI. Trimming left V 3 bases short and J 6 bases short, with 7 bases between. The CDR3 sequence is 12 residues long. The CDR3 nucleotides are TGTGCCAGCTCACCGGGGGCGGATACGCAGTATTTT. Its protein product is CASSPGADTQYF.